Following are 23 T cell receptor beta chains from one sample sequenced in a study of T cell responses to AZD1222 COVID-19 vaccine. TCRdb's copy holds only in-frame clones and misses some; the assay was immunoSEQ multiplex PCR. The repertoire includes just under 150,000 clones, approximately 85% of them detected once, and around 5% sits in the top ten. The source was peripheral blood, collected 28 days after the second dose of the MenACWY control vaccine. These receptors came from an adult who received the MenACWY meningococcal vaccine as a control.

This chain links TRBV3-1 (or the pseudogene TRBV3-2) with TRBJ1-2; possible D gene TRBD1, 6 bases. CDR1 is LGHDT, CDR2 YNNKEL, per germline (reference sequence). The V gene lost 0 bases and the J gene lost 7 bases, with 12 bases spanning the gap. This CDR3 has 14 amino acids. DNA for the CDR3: TGTGCCAGCAGCCAAGAAGGCAGACAGGTTGGCTACACCTTC. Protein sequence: CASSQEGRQVGYTF.

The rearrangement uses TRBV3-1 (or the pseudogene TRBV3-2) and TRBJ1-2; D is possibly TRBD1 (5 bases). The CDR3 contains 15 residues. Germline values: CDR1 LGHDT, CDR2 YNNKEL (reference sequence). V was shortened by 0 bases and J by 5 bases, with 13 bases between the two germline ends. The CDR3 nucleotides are TGTGCCAGCAGCCAAGATACTGCAGGGAGGTATGGCTACACCTTC. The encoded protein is CASSQDTAGRYGYTF.

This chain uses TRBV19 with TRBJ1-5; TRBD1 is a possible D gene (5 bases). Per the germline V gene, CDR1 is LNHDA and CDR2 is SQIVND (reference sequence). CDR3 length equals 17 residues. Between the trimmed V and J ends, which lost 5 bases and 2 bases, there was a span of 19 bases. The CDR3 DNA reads TGTGCCAGTAGTTTTTTAGTGGGGGAAGCTCGCAATCAGCCCCAGCATTTT. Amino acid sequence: CASSFLVGEARNQPQHF.

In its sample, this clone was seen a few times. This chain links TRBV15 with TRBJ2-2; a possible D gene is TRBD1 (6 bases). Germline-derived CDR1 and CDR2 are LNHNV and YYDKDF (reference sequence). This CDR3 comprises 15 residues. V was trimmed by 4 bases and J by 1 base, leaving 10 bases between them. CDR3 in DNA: TGTGCCACCAGCATATCGACAGGGAACACCGGGGAGCTGTTTTTT. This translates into CATSISTGNTGELFF.

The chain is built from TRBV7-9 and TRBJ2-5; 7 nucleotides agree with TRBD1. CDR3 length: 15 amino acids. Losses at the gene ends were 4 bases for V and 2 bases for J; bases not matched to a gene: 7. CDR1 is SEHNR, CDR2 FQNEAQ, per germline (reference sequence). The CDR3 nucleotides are TGTGCCAGCAGCTACCTACAGGGGATTCAAGAGACCCAGTACTTC. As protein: CASSYLQGIQETQYF.

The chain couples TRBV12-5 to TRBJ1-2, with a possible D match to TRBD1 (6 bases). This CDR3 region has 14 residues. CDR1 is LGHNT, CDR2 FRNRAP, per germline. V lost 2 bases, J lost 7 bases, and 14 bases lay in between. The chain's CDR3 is CASGLTPRTVGYTF. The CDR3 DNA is TGTGCTAGTGGTTTGACCCCAAGGACAGTTGGCTACACCTTC.

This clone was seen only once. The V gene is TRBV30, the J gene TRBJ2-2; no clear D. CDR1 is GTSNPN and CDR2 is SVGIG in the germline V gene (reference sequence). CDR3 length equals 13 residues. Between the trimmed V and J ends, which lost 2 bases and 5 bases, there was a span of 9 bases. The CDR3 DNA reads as TGTGCCTGGAGTCCACCAGGAACCGGGGAGCTGTTTTTT. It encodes CAWSPPGTGELFF.

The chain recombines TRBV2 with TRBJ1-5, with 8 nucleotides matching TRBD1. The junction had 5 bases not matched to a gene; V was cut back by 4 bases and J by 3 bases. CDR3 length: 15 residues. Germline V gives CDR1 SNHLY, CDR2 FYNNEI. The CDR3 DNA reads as TGTGCCAGCAGTGGACAGGGGTTCCCCAATCAGCCCCAGCATTTT. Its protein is CASSGQGFPNQPQHF.

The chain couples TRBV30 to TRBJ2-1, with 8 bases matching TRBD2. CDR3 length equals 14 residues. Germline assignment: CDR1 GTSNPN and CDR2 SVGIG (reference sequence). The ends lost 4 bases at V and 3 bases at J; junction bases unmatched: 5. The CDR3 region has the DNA TGTGCCTGGACCCCCGGGACTAGCTACAATGAGCAGTTCTTC. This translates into CAWTPGTSYNEQFF.

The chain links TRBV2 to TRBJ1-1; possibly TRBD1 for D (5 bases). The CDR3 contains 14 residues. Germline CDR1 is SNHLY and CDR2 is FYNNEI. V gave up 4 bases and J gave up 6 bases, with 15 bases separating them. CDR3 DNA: TGTGCCAGCAGTGGTACCAGGGTAGCAGCTGAAGCTTTCTTT. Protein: CASSGTRVAAEAFF.

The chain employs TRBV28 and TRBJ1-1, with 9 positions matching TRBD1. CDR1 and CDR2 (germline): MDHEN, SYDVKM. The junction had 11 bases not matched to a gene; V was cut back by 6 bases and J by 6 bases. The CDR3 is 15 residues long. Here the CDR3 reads CASSPTNRGRSEAFF. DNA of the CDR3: TGTGCCAGCAGCCCCACGAACAGGGGGCGATCTGAAGCTTTCTTT.

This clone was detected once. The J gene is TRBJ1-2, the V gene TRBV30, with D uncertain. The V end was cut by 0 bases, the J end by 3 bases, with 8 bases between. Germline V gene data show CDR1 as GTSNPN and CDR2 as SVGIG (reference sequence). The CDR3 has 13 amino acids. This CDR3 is CAWSVRIHYGYTF. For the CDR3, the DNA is TGTGCCTGGAGTGTAAGGATCCACTATGGCTACACCTTC. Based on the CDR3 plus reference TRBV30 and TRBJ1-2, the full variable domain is SQTIHQWPATLVQPVGSPLSLECTVEGTSNPNLYWYRQAAGRGLQLLFYSVGIGQISSEVPQNLSASRPQDRQFILSSKKLLLSDSGFYLCAWSVRIHYGYTFGSGTRLTVV.

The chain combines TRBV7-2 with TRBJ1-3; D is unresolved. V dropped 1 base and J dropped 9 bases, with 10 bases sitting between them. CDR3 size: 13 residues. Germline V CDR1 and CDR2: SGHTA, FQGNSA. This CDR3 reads CASSLEDAGTIYF. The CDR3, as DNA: TGTGCCAGCAGCTTAGAAGACGCAGGCACCATATATTTT.

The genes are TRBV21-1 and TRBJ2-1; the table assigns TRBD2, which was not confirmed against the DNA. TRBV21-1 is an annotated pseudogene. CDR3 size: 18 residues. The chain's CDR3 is CASIPVEAGGQSVNEQFF. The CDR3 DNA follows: TGTGCCAGCATCCCGGTCGAAGCGGGGGGGCAGTCTGTCAATGAGCAGTTCTTC.

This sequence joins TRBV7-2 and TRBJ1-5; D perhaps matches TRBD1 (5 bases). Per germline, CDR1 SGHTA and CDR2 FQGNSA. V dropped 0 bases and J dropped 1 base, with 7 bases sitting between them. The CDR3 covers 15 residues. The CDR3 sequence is CASSLANRSNQPQHF. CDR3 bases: TGTGCCAGCAGCTTAGCGAACAGGAGCAATCAGCCCCAGCATTTT.

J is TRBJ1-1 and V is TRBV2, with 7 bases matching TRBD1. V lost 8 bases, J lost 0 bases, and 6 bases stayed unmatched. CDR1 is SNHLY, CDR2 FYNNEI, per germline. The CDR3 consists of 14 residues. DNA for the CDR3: TGTGCCAGCCAGGGGGAGCCCATGAACACTGAAGCTTTCTTT. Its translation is CASQGEPMNTEAFF.

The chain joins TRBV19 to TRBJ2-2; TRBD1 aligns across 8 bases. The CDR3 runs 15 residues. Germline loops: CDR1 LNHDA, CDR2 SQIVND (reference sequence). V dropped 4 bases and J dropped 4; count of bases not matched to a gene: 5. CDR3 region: CASSTNRGVTGELFF. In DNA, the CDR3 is TGTGCCAGTAGTACGAACAGGGGGGTCACCGGGGAGCTGTTTTTT.

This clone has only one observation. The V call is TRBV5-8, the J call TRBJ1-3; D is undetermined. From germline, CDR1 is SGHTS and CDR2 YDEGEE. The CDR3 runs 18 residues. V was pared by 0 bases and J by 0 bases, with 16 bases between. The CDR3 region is CASSLAYSRLTSGNTIYF. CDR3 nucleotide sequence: TGTGCCAGCAGCTTGGCGTATTCCAGGCTAACCTCTGGAAACACCATATATTTT.

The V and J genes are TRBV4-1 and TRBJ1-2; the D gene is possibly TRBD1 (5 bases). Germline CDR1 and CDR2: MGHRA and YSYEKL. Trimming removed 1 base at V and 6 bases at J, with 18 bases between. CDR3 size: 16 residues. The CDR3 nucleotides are TGCGCCAGCAGCCAAGGGCCGCGGGGCAGAACTAATGGCTACACCTTC. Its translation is CASSQGPRGRTNGYTF.

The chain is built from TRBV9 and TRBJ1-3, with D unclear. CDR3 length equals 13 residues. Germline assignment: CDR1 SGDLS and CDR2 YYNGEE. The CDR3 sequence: CASQAVSGNTIYF. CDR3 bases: TGTGCAAGCCAGGCGGTCTCTGGAAACACCATATATTTT.

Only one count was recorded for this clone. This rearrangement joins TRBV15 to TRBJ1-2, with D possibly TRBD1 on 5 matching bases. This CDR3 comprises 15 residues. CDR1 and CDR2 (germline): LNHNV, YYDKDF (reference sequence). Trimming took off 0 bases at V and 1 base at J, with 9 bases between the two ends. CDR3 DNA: TGTGCCACCAGCAGAGACGGAGGACATAACTATGGCTACACCTTC. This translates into CATSRDGGHNYGYTF.

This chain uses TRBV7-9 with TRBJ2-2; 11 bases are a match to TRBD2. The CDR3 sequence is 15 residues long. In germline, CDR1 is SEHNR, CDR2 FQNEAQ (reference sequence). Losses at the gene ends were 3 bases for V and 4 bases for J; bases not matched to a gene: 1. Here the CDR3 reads CASSFSGRVTGELFF. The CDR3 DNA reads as TGTGCCAGCAGCTTTAGCGGGAGGGTCACCGGGGAGCTGTTTTTT.

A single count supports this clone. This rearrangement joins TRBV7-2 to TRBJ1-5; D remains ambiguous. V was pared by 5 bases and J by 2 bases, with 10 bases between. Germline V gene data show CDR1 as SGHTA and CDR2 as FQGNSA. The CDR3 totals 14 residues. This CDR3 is CASSPSNGNQPQHF. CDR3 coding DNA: TGTGCCAGCAGCCCCTCCAACGGCAATCAGCCCCAGCATTTT.